The 27 T cell receptor beta chains reported below all come from one sample, sequenced in a study of siplizumab effects on memory and regulatory T cells. Sequencing was performed with immunoSEQ multiplex PCR; in TCRdb, only in-frame clones are kept and a portion is missing. The sample has around 78,000 clones, less than 95% seen once. Sequenced material: CD8+ T cells sorted from blood. Receptor source: a human donor in good health.

The chain links TRBV7-8 to TRBJ2-5; D is uncertain. V lost 0 bases to trimming and J lost 5 bases, with 19 bases between them. CDR3 length equals 17 residues. From germline, CDR1 is SGHVS and CDR2 FQNEAQ. CDR3 sequence: CASSLATGSVGFETQYF. The CDR3 DNA sequence: TGTGCCAGCAGCTTAGCCACCGGGTCGGTTGGTTTTGAGACCCAGTACTTC.

The chain employs TRBV5-4 and TRBJ2-7, with TRBD2 identical over 8 bases. CDR1 is SGHNT, CDR2 YYREEE, per germline (reference sequence). CDR3 size: 14 residues. With V trimmed by 4 bases and J by 3 bases, 6 bases remained unmatched. In nucleotides, the CDR3 is TGTGCCAGCAGCGACGGACTAGCAGACTACGAGCAGTACTTC. It specifies CASSDGLADYEQYF.

The rearrangement uses TRBV5-4 and TRBJ2-1, with D possibly matching TRBD1 (8 bases). V lost 3 bases and J lost 3, with 13 bases in between. Germline V gene sequence: CDR1 SGHNT, CDR2 YYREEE (reference sequence). This CDR3 region has 15 residues. CDR3 DNA: TGTGCCAGCAGCTCGAACAGGGGGGGCTACAATGAGCAGTTCTTC. Amino acid sequence: CASSSNRGGYNEQFF.

The chain links TRBV19 to TRBJ2-1; D gene ambiguous. Trimming pared 5 bases from V and 1 base from J, leaving 9 bases between. There are 14 residues in the CDR3. CDR1 LNHDA and CDR2 SQIVND come from the germline V gene (reference sequence). In nucleotides, the CDR3 is TGTGCCAGTAGTTTGTGGGATTCCTACAATGAGCAGTTCTTC. Translation gives CASSLWDSYNEQFF.

V gene TRBV7-8 combines with J gene TRBJ2-1; possible D gene TRBD1, 5 bases. Trimming removed 5 bases at V and 1 base at J, with 12 bases between. CDR1 SGHVS and CDR2 FQNEAQ come from the germline V gene. The length of the CDR3 is 15 residues. The CDR3 coding sequence is TGTGCCAGCAGCCATATGACAGCGTCCTACAATGAGCAGTTCTTC. Translation gives CASSHMTASYNEQFF.

This chain connects TRBV5-4 to TRBJ2-7; a possible D gene is TRBD2 (5 bases). CDR1 and CDR2 (germline): SGHNT, YYREEE (reference sequence). V was shortened by 0 bases and J by 0 bases, with 7 bases between the two germline ends. The CDR3 contains 14 residues. The CDR3 bases are TGTGCCAGCAGCTTGGGACTAAGCTCCTACGAGCAGTACTTC. It codes for CASSLGLSSYEQYF.

The CDR3 loop is CASSLFGQGISRQPQHF. Here the CDR3 DNA reads TGTGCCAGCAGCTTATTCGGACAGGGAATCTCCAGGCAGCCCCAGCATTTT. The V gene is TRBV7-8, the J gene TRBJ1-5; 8 positions match TRBD1. Losses at the gene ends were 2 bases for V and 7 bases for J; bases not matched to a gene: 13. In germline, CDR1 is SGHVS, CDR2 FQNEAQ. This CDR3 region has 17 residues.

The chain is built from TRBV29-1 and TRBJ2-1; 7 nucleotides agree with TRBD2. The CDR3 consists of 15 residues. Per the germline V gene, CDR1 is SQVTM and CDR2 is ANQGSEA. V lost 1 base to trimming and J lost 15 bases; unmatched junction nucleotides: 18. The DNA for the CDR3 is TGCAGCGTTGAAGCAGGGCTAGCGGTTATACCCGGCCGGTTCTTC. Its translation: CSVEAGLAVIPGRFF.

V usage is TRBV9 and J usage is TRBJ1-6; D is possibly TRBD1 (6 bases). Between the trimmed V and J ends, which lost 4 bases and 14 bases, there was a span of 13 bases. Germline V gene data show CDR1 as SGDLS and CDR2 as YYNGEE. The CDR3 loop spans 12 amino acids. In DNA form, the CDR3 reads TGTGCCAGCAGCCCACCCGACAGGTCCCTCCACTTT. It specifies CASSPPDRSLHF. Using reference TRBV9 and TRBJ1-6 for the parts outside the CDR3, the full variable domain is DSGVTQTPKHLITATGQRVTLRCSPRSGDLSVYWYQQSLDQGLQFLIQYYNGEERAKGNILERFSAQQFPDLHSELNLSSLELGDSALYFCASSPPDRSLHFGNGTRLTVT.

This sequence joins TRBV6-5 and TRBJ1-1; possibly TRBD1 for D (6 bases). The CDR3 consists of 13 residues. V lost 3 bases, J lost 7 bases, and 12 bases lay in between. Germline V gene lookup returns CDR1 MNHEY and CDR2 SVGAGI. CDR3 residues: CASSYKTQGEAFF. CDR3 in DNA: TGTGCCAGCAGTTATAAGACACAGGGTGAAGCTTTCTTT.

This rearrangement joins TRBV15 to TRBJ2-7; tentative D call: TRBD2 (5 bases). The CDR3 runs 15 residues. Germline lookup yields CDR1 LNHNV and CDR2 YYDKDF (reference sequence). Trimming left V 8 bases short and J 6 bases short, with 23 bases between. The CDR3 sequence is CATCLDVRGLCEQYF. The CDR3 nucleotides are TGTGCCACCTGCCTCGATGTCCGGGGTCTCTGCGAGCAGTACTTC.

The chain carries TRBV27 and TRBJ2-1; no reliable D call. V lost 4 bases and J 6 bases, leaving 4 bases between the germline ends. The CDR3 extends over 11 amino acids. Germline-derived CDR1 and CDR2 are MNHEY and SMNVEV (reference sequence). In nucleotides, the CDR3 is TGTGCCAGCAGTTGGGGCAATGAGCAGTTCTTC. Its protein is CASSWGNEQFF.

In its sample, this clone was seen a few times. This chain links TRBV6-6 with TRBJ1-2, with D unresolved. In germline, CDR1 is MNHNY, CDR2 SVGAGI (reference sequence). V gave up 8 bases and J gave up 5 bases, with 9 bases separating them. There are 11 residues in the CDR3. CDR3 coding DNA: TGTGCCAGCCTCTGGCTATATGGCTACACCTTC. Amino acid sequence: CASLWLYGYTF.

The rearrangement uses TRBV7-9 and TRBJ2-7, with TRBD2 matching over 11 bases. CDR1 and CDR2 (germline): SEHNR, FQNEAQ (reference sequence). The V gene end was trimmed by 4 bases and the J gene end by 0 bases; junction bases not matched to a gene: 2. The CDR3 runs to 15 residues. CDR3 bases: TGTGCCAGCAGCTCTAGCGGGGGGCCCTCCTACGAGCAGTACTTC. This sequence encodes CASSSSGGPSYEQYF.

This clone occurred once. The chain joins TRBV27 to TRBJ1-3; unclear D gene. Trimming left V 4 bases short and J 4 bases short, with 8 bases between. CDR1 MNHEY and CDR2 SMNVEV come from the germline V gene (reference sequence). This CDR3 is built from 13 residues. CDR3 nucleotides: TGTGCCAGCAGTTACAATACAGGAAACACCATATATTTT. Translated: CASSYNTGNTIYF.

This clone was recorded only once. This sequence joins TRBV2 and TRBJ2-7; D gene uncertain. The ends were cut back, 2 bases at V and 1 base at J, with 6 bases in the middle. The CDR3 sequence is 13 residues long. Germline CDR1 is SNHLY and CDR2 is FYNNEI. This chain's CDR3 is CASSEYRSYEQYF. The CDR3, as DNA: TGTGCCAGCAGTGAATACAGATCCTACGAGCAGTACTTC.

This chain links TRBV2 with TRBJ2-5; D remains ambiguous. Trimming removed 6 bases from V and 12 bases from J, with 14 bases in between. CDR1 is SNHLY and CDR2 is FYNNEI in the germline V gene. The CDR3 is made up of 11 amino acids. CDR3 sequence: CASSPVGEEYF. CDR3 nucleotides: TGTGCCAGCAGCCCCGTGGGCGAGGAGTACTTC.

The chain employs TRBV28 and TRBJ1-2, with D maybe TRBD1 (5 bases). Looked up from germline, CDR1 is MDHEN and CDR2 is SYDVKM. V gave up 6 bases and J gave up 10 bases, with 15 bases separating them. This CDR3 has 12 residues. CDR3 DNA: TGTGCCAGCAGAATTGGGGGGGTCGACTACACCTTC. Protein: CASRIGGVDYTF.

This chain joins TRBV27 and TRBJ2-1, with D perhaps matching TRBD1 (6 bases). Germline-derived CDR1 and CDR2 are MNHEY and SMNVEV (reference sequence). This CDR3 is 11 amino acids long. The V and J ends lost 6 bases and 9 bases respectively, with 9 bases between them. CDR3 DNA: TGTGCCAGCAGAACAGGGAGTGAGCAGTTCTTC. This translates into CASRTGSEQFF.

The chain is built from TRBV5-6 and TRBJ2-7; unclear D gene. With 1 base removed from V and 3 bases from J, the gap between germline ends came to 5 bases. CDR3 length: 12 amino acids. CDR1 is SGHDT, CDR2 YYEEEE, per germline. The CDR3 bases are TGTGCCAGCAGCTTGAACAGCTACGAGCAGTACTTC. Translating it yields CASSLNSYEQYF.

The chain couples TRBV6-1 to TRBJ1-1; no firm D call. Germline V CDR1 and CDR2: MNHNS, SASEGT. The CDR3 sequence is 11 residues long. Trimming pared 5 bases from V and 3 bases from J, leaving 4 bases between. The CDR3 loop reads CASSLDTEAFF. The CDR3 DNA reads TGTGCCAGCAGTTTGGACACTGAAGCTTTCTTT.

V is TRBV6-6 and J is TRBJ2-7; no clear D gene. The CDR3 has 15 amino acids. V lost 6 bases, J lost 3 bases, and 18 bases lay in between. Germline loops: CDR1 MNHNY, CDR2 SVGAGI (reference sequence). The CDR3 DNA is TGTGCCAGCAGATTCAGTGCGGTGGCGAACTACGAGCAGTACTTC. This codes for CASRFSAVANYEQYF.

The chain employs TRBV4-1 and TRBJ2-1, with TRBD2 identical over 11 bases. Germline CDR1 is MGHRA and CDR2 is YSYEKL. The junction had 6 bases not matched to a gene; V was cut back by 8 bases and J by 0 bases. CDR3 length: 16 amino acids. The CDR3 is CASLAGGQDSYNEQFF. The CDR3 DNA reads as TGCGCCAGCTTAGCGGGGGGGCAGGACTCCTACAATGAGCAGTTCTTC.

The chain joins TRBV27 to TRBJ1-1; no clear D. Deletions cut 6 bases from V and 5 bases from J, with 22 bases between. This CDR3 has 16 amino acids. The germline CDR1 and CDR2 sequences are MNHEY and SMNVEV (reference sequence). CDR3 residues: CASSRGYSTPSTEAFF. CDR3 sequence (DNA): TGTGCCAGCAGCCGAGGGTATTCGACCCCGAGTACTGAAGCTTTCTTT.

V gene TRBV7-9 combines with J gene TRBJ2-7; D assignment may be TRBD1 or TRBD2 (5 bases each). The germline V gene has CDR1 SEHNR and CDR2 FQNEAQ (reference sequence). V dropped 5 bases and J dropped 5 bases, with 13 bases sitting between them. CDR3 length: 13 residues. The CDR3 bases are TGTGCCAGCAGCCGTGGGACGTTAAACGAGCAGTACTTC. It specifies CASSRGTLNEQYF.

The V and J genes are TRBV4-2 and TRBJ2-3; TRBD1 might be the D (6 bases). The CDR3 spans 13 residues. Germline assignment: CDR1 LGHNA and CDR2 YNFKEQ. Between the trimmed V and J ends, which lost 1 base and 5 bases, there was a span of 7 bases. The chain's CDR3 is CASSQGGQDTQYF. The CDR3 nucleotides are TGTGCCAGCAGCCAAGGGGGGCAAGATACGCAGTATTTT.

Only a few counts were recorded for this clone. The V and J genes are TRBV7-9 and TRBJ2-7, with 8 bases lining up with TRBD1. Germline trimming cut 7 bases from V and 3 bases from J; bases unmatched to any gene: 11. The CDR3 is 15 amino acids. Germline CDR1 SEHNR, CDR2 FQNEAQ (reference sequence). CDR3 residues: CASTLSPGQDYEQYF. CDR3 coding DNA: TGTGCCAGCACCCTATCACCGGGACAGGACTACGAGCAGTACTTC.